Sequencing of this T cell receptor (beta chain) was carried out in a study of shared clonotypes between healthy human individuals (dated by TCRdb to the early 2020s). Context from the whole study: The cohort included three men and a couple of women between 18 and 49 years of age. Per donor, three plates each were used for CD4 naive and CD4 memory, two for CD8 naive, and one for CD8 memory. To estimate repertoire size and how much clonotype sharing occurs between individuals, the study deeply sequenced the blood TCR repertoires of five healthy adults. Different laboratories and diverse techniques were used to prepare libraries and sequence TCR repertoires, to increase sequencing depth and limit assay-specific biases. Each donor's leukapheresis produced roughly between roughly 0.85 and 10 billion PBMCs.

The donors were healthy, HIV-negative adults with no recently reported acute infections or vaccinations. Every donor was a Caucasian adult living in Nashville, Tennessee, USA. CD4+ T cells were enriched by magnetic negative selection; naive cells were then positively selected on CD45RA, and the negative fraction formed the memory subset. Blood was obtained by leukapheresis, after which PBMCs were separated by Ficoll-Histopaque density gradient centrifugation and cryopreserved in liquid nitrogen vapor phase. Purity and quantity of every magnetically sorted T cell population were checked by analytical flow cytometry. From each sorted fraction, genomic DNA was isolated and quantified by UV absorbance on a Nanodrop 2000c. Using the deep immunoSEQ assay, TCR CDR3 regions were amplified from genomic DNA by multiplex PCR. Genomic DNA extracted from each cell subset was distributed evenly over all wells of several immunoSEQ 96-well plates, and each plate served as one replicate. For sorted subsets, each replicate PCR was loaded with roughly 190 ng genomic DNA, equivalent to 30,000 or so T cell genomes. Purified libraries were quantified with a Qubit 3.0 fluorometer, sized on a Bioanalyzer 2100, and re-quantified with the KAPA Library Quantification kit. Every immunoSEQ 96-well plate was sequenced on a dedicated single-read 150-cycle Illumina NextSeq 550 flow cell. As for how the authors treated the data: Because the immunoSEQ output included only junctional sequences and no quality scores, the filtering could not be the same as the filtering used for full-length reads. Sequences were annotated with PyIR, a Python wrapper for IgBLAST v1.9, and V/J genes and CDR3 were assigned using IMGT germline references. Reads with weak V/J assignments (E-value above 1e-6), missing CDR3, stop codons, out-of-frame junctions, or ambiguous translated residues were removed. V3J clonotypes were defined by identical inferred V gene, J gene, and CDR3 amino acid sequence. Percentage overlap between repertoires was calculated by dividing the number of shared unique clonotypes by the size of the smaller repertoire. Richness of each repertoire was evaluated using RTK rarefaction, the Chao1 estimator, and Recon v2.1 estimates of unobserved clonotypes. OLGA was used to compute generation probabilities for all TCRbeta clonotypes that the gDNA method yielded from four donors. Sourced from immuneACCESS, this table was stored by TCRdb with only in-frame sequences that have V and J called. A share of the clones is absent; for the studies checked, an unresolved V gene accounts for under half, and the remainder has no known explanation. The DNA was the basis for D and trimming; V, J and clone size are from that table. The sample profile shows fewer than 1.4 million clones; approximately 78% of them were found once. 0.61% of the sample belongs to the ten largest clones.

Measured from the cysteine to the phenylalanine, the CDR3 is 13 residues long. The sequence is cut down to CDR3 DNA, 39 bases in frame from base 1. CDR1 and CDR2 are drawn from the germline V gene: SQVTM, ANQGSEA. Trimming at the junction amounts to 4 bases on V and 4 bases on J, and the germline ends lie 13 bases apart. Worth noting for this clone: Its recognized antigen is unknown. Qualities for individual bases were not recorded, and no much larger clone is one base off.

Here is what the overall study found, with its caveats: Compared with non-shared clonotypes, clonotypes shared by all four sorted-subset donors had higher generation probabilities. Even with the large sequencing depth, rarefaction of the sorted-subset datasets indicated that sequencing was incomplete. Based on pairwise subsampling, the degree of clonotype sharing among donors was expected to be affected by sequencing depth. Naive subsets generally had larger estimated clonotype richness than memory subsets did. Only blood was sampled, and tissue TCR repertoires likely differ from those in blood. Because the study included only a small number of donors, the genetic and exposure-history diversity represented was limited. Across a handful of donors, roughly 5% of naive CD4, around 3.5% of naive CD8, about 2% of memory CD4, and over 0.35% of memory CD8 clonotypes were shared.

In this chain, TRBV29-1 is recombined with TRBJ1-2; matching of 5 bases hints at TRBD1 as the D gene. The origin of this receptor is a young man in good health. Some clones in this sample may be carry-over from other donors' samples. Specimen: memory CD4+ T cells from PBMCs. What this sample's cell subset or site label stands for: CD45RA-negative fraction. The bases read TGCAGCGTTGTAAGGGGAAACTCCTATGGCTACACCTTC. It encodes CSVVRGNSYGYTF.